This TCR beta chain derives from a study of STAT3 mutations in large granular lymphocyte leukemia. Repertoires were generated with immunoSEQ multiplex PCR, while TCRdb's copy carries only in-frame clones and drops some. Here the sample spans tens of thousands of clones, over 65% being singletons. Overall study results and limits: In T-cell large granular lymphocyte leukemia, about half of patients showed multiple immunodominant subclonotypes.

J lost 4 bases, V lost 4 bases, and 9 bases had no gene match. The CDR3 has 16 residues. Per the germline V gene, CDR1 is SGHTA and CDR2 is FQGNSA. This clone was picked up a small number of times. No antigen is known for it. This clonotype was sampled from a woman aged 45-65 years with T-cell large granular lymphocyte leukemia. Some clones in this sample may be carry-over from other donors' samples. The sample consisted of peripheral blood mononuclear cells. This chain uses TRBV7-2 with TRBJ1-5; 8 positions agree with TRBD1. CDR3 DNA sequence: TGTGCCAGCAGCTCCTACCGGACAGGGAGGAATCAGCCCCAGCATTTT. This sequence encodes CASSSYRTGRNQPQHF.